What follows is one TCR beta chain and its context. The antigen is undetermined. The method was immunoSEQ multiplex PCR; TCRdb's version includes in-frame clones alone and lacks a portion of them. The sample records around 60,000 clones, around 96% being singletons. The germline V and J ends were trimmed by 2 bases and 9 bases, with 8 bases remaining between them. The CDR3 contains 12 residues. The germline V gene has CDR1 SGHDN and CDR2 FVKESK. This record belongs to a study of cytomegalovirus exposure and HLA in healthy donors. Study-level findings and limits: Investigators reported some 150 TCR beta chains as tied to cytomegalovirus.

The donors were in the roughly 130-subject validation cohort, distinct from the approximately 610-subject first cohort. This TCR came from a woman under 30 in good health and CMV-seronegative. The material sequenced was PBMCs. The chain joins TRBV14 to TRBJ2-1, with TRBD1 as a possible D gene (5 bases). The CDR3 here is CASSQMQGEQFF. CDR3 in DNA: TGTGCCAGCAGCCAAATGCAGGGTGAGCAGTTCTTC.